A selection of T cell receptor beta chains follows, all from one sample in a study of T cells after yellow fever vaccination. One entry per CDR3 protein results from TCRdb running MiXCR on the 5' RACE reads. Seen here are roughly 500,000 distinct CDR3 sequences, roughly a fifth observed once, and the top ten hold roughly an eighth. The input for sequencing was PBMCs, taken 15 days after the yellow fever booster vaccination. The receptors come from a man under 40 who received the YFV17D yellow fever vaccine. The CDR3 runs from the conserved cysteine through the conserved F or W. D genes are given only for firm matches. The size entry is marked missing in some rows and otherwise reads once, few, many or a size class.

TRBV10-3	NA	TRBJ2-7	NA	TGTGCCATCAGTGAGGAGCAGCTGCGGCAGTACTTC	CAISEEQLRQYF
TRBV7-2	NA	TRBJ2-7	once	TGTGCCAGCAGCTTATCAGGGACCTACTCCTACGAGCAGTACTTC	CASSLSGTYSYEQYF
TRBV12-3/TRBV12-4	NA	TRBJ1-1	many	TGTGCCAGCAGTGCGAGGTTAAAGGGCACTGAAGCTTTCTTT	CASSARLKGTEAFF
TRBV24-1	NA	TRBJ1-2	NA	TGTGCCACCAGTGACCCGGGACGGAGCTATGGCTACACCTTC	CATSDPGRSYGYTF
TRBV6-2/TRBV6-3	TRBD2	TRBJ2-7	NA	TGTGCCAGCGGGCTAGCGGTCTACGAGCAGTACTTC	CASGLAVYEQYF
TRBV2	NA	TRBJ1-2	few	TGTGCCAGCAGTGTTTTAGGCAGGGGAGATGGCTACACCTTC	CASSVLGRGDGYTF
TRBV30	TRBD2	TRBJ2-5	NA	TGTGCCTGGAGTATAAAAACGGGACTAGCGAACCAAGAGACCCAGTACTTC	CAWSIKTGLANQETQYF
TRBV7-9	NA	TRBJ2-7	few	TGTGCCAGCAGCCGCAGTCTGACCTACGAGCAGTACTTC	CASSRSLTYEQYF
TRBV10-3	NA	TRBJ2-7	few	TGTGCCATCAGTGACCCCGGCGGAGGCCGCTCCTACGAGCAGTACTTC	CAISDPGGGRSYEQYF
TRBV20-1	NA	TRBJ2-3	few	TGCAGTGCTAACGGACCGACAGATACGCAGTATTTT	CSANGPTDTQYF
TRBV3-1	TRBD1	TRBJ1-4	few	TGTGCCAGCAGCCGGACAGGCGATAATGAAAAACTGTTTTTT	CASSRTGDNEKLFF
TRBV29-1	NA	TRBJ2-7	NA	TGCAGCGTTGAAGACGGGGGAGAGGGCCCTCGTTACGAGCAGTACTTC	CSVEDGGEGPRYEQYF
TRBV9	TRBD2	TRBJ2-7	NA	TGTGCCAGCAGCGCCAACCCCAACACCGGGACTAGCAGCTACGAGCAGTACTTC	CASSANPNTGTSSYEQYF
TRBV10-3	NA	TRBJ2-5	NA	TGTGCCATCACACCAGGTCCTGAGGGGACCCAGTACTTC	CAITPGPEGTQYF
TRBV10-1	NA	TRBJ2-7	NA	TGCGCCATCCCACGTTCGGGAGAGTCCTACGAGCAGTACTTC	CAIPRSGESYEQYF
TRBV10-1	NA	TRBJ2-2	few	TGCGCCAGCAGTGAGTCTACTTGGCCCGGGGAGCTGTTTTTT	CASSESTWPGELFF
TRBV19	NA	TRBJ2-1	NA	TGTGCCAGTACCGATGGGAGGAAAGAGCAGTTCTTC	CASTDGRKEQFF